The clone carrying this TCR beta chain was seen ten or more times. This entry comes from a study of T cells in Graves' hyperthyroidism and ophthalmopathy. With 2 bases removed from V and 4 bases from J, the gap between germline ends came to 18 bases. This CDR3 region has 17 residues. The germline gives CDR1 MDHEN, CDR2 SYDVKM. Amplified TCR beta CDR3 regions came from RNA transcripts. In the first-round RT-PCR of the TCR CDR3, the HTBI primer set was used. Each CDR3 protein gets one entry after TCRdb re-called the multiplex PCR reads with MiXCR. The table shows around 340,000 distinct CDR3 sequences, with roughly 14% occurring only once.

Specimen: blood. The TCR originated in a woman in her twenties or thirties with Graves' hyperthyroidism. J is TRBJ2-1 and V is TRBV28; tentatively, D is TRBD1 (6 bases). The DNA of the CDR3 is TGTGCCAGCAGTTTAGTCGATCGCGCAGGGGCTTACAATGAGCAGTTCTTC. Its translation is CASSLVDRAGAYNEQFF.